The T cell receptor (beta chain) under discussion was sequenced for a study of blood T cell repertoires in COVID-19. Background on the study: Researchers got acute and convalescent COVID-19 samples from the United States, Italy and Spain. PBMCs, B-cell-depleted T cells, or T cells were the source of the cDNA or gDNA that made up the material.

Seattle's enrolled individuals joined amid active infection and were then monitored longitudinally. Per the original methods: Quantification of nucleated cells was approximated via reference gene primer amplification. Some clones are missing from TCRdb's copy, which holds only in-frame ones; the method was immunoSEQ multiplex PCR. V, J and clone size derive from that table, while D and trimming were established from the DNA sequence. The sample carries 300,000 to 350,000 clones, about 89% recorded once. The V gene lost 1 base and the J gene lost 7 bases, with 21 bases spanning the gap. Germline assignment: CDR1 SGHKS and CDR2 YYEKEE (reference sequence). The CDR3 has 16 residues.

The rearrangement uses TRBV5-5 and TRBJ2-7, with D possibly TRBD1 on 5 matching bases. This sequence was found in a woman aged 45-65 years with COVID-19, enrolled during active disease. The sample consisted of peripheral blood. The DNA for the CDR3 is TGTGCCAGCAGCTTGTTCCCAGGGCCCTCGGCTGGAGAGCAGTACTTC. Translating gives CASSLFPGPSAGEQYF.